The clone carrying this TCR beta chain occurred many times. The target antigen is unknown. These data belong to a study of beta chain features in type 1 diabetes. Sorted populations all exceeded 95% purity. Study results and limitations: In type 1 diabetes patients, VDJ junctions had fewer insertions; deletions at these junctions were more frequent. It was possible that PCR favored shorter templates, equally so in patients and controls. Type 1 diabetes patients had moderately but significantly shorter TCRB CDR3s in all four CD4+ subsets.

Expressed TCRB transcripts were sequenced because the entire RNA isolate underwent reverse transcription. A few million reads, on average, came from each naive, central memory and regulatory T cell sample. Assay: immunoSEQ multiplex PCR; the TCRdb copy retains only in-frame clones and omits some. The data show some 700,000 clones, with about an eighth seen just once and approximately 0.022% held by the top ten. Sequencing input: naive CD4+ T cells from blood. The TCR was taken from a man between 18 and 29 years old with type 1 diabetes.

CDR3 region: CASSDENTGELFF. The CDR3 DNA is TGTGCCAGCAGTGACGAAAACACCGGGGAGCTGTTTTTT. The genes are TRBV28 and TRBJ2-2; the D is unclear. Germline CDR1 MDHEN, CDR2 SYDVKM. The germline V and J ends were trimmed by 5 bases and 2 bases, with 6 bases remaining between them. This CDR3 is built from 13 residues. Supplemented by reference TRBV28 and TRBJ2-2, the full variable domain reads DVKVTQSSRYLVKRTGEKVFLECVQDMDHENMFWYRQDPGLGLRLIYFSYDVKMKEKGDIPEGYSVSREKKERFSLILESASTNQTSMYLCASSDENTGELFFGEGSRLTVL.